The present T cell receptor (beta chain) was sequenced within a study of tumor and adjacent non-tumor tissue in lung cancer. Three rounds of nested PCR, following a modified ARM-PCR protocol, produced the TCRbeta library. Using its own MiXCR run on the multiplex PCR reads, TCRdb lists one record per CDR3 protein. The table records more than 85,000 distinct CDR3 sequences, roughly 73% of them present only once. This sample's RNA came from whole unsorted tissue. The CDR3 totals 15 residues. The germline V gene has CDR1 DFQATT and CDR2 SNEGSKA (reference sequence). Trimming took off 0 bases at V and 3 bases at J, with 11 bases between the two ends. At least ten counts were recorded for this clonotype. Its antigen is not identified. Study-level results: In normal lung, the top 100 clones were significantly more dominant than in tumor. Shorter survival was associated with higher TCR diversity in tumors. Significantly higher TCR diversity was found in tumor than normal lung.

The V call is TRBV20-1, the J call TRBJ2-2; D unresolved. The receptor was derived from a woman in her fifties or sixties with non-small cell lung cancer. Input material: lung tumor tissue. CDR3: CSAREQDPDTGELFF. Written as DNA, the CDR3 is TGCAGTGCTAGAGAGCAAGACCCGGACACCGGGGAGCTGTTTTTT.